These 32 T cell receptor beta chains originate from one sample sequenced in a study of blood T cells in healthy people across ages (dated by TCRdb to about 2015). Receptor libraries were prepared by 5' RACE. This sample was sequenced with an Illumina HiSeq 2500. A second PCR of about 7 to 12 cycles was run with a J-beta primer mix and a sample-barcoded 5' primer. In TCRdb, the public reads were trimmed at Q25 with fastp and aligned with MiXCR, with productive beta chains retained. Rows matching on CDR3 protein sequence are summarized as one entry with the most common DNA and genes. The sample table shows over 1,500,000 distinct CDR3 sequences, and roughly 52% are seen once. 2% to 2.5% of the sample comes from the top ten. The material sequenced was blood. All receptors come from a woman in her 40s in good health.

The CDR3 loop reads CASSTRRGGNEKLFF. In DNA, the CDR3 is TGTGCCAGCAGCACGAGGAGGGGCGGGAATGAAAAACTGTTTTTT. The chain combines TRBV7-9 with TRBJ1-4; perhaps TRBD1 as D (5 bases). Germline V gene sequence: CDR1 SEHNR, CDR2 FQNEAQ (reference sequence). V dropped 5 bases and J dropped 5 bases, with 15 bases sitting between them. The CDR3 spans 15 residues.

This clonotype showed up just a few times. The genes are TRBV20-1 and TRBJ2-7; D might be TRBD1 (6 bases). Between the trimmed V and J ends, which lost 6 bases and 5 bases, there was a span of 17 bases. Germline CDR1 and CDR2: DFQATT and SNEGSKA (reference sequence). The CDR3 length is 13 residues. The CDR3 here is CSAGPRGNHEQYF. The CDR3 region has the DNA TGCAGTGCGGGCCCAAGGGGGAACCACGAGCAGTACTTC.

This clonotype was recorded a few times. V usage is TRBV5-1 and J usage is TRBJ2-3, with TRBD2 as a possible D gene (5 bases). The CDR3 sequence is 14 residues long. V lost 7 bases and J lost 2, with 14 bases in between. The germline gives CDR1 SGHRS, CDR2 YFSETQ. CDR3 bases: TGCGCCAGCGGGAGTTCAACCTCCACAGATACGCAGTATTTT. Its protein product is CASGSSTSTDTQYF.

The genes are TRBV24-1 and TRBJ1-4; D uncertain. The CDR3 spans 15 residues. V was cut by 8 bases and J by 0 bases, with 12 bases left in between. Per the germline V gene, CDR1 is KGHDR and CDR2 is SFDVKD. CDR3 bases: TGTGCCACCACCATCTATCCTGCAACTAATGAAAAACTGTTTTTT. It yields the protein CATTIYPATNEKLFF.

CDR3 residues: CATDRGTDTQYF. The DNA of the CDR3 is TGTGCCACAGACAGGGGCACAGATACGCAGTATTTT. The chain carries TRBV9 and TRBJ2-3, with 7 positions matching TRBD1. From germline, CDR1 is SGDLS and CDR2 YYNGEE. The CDR3 extends over 12 amino acids. J gave up 1 base and V 9 bases, and 2 bases lay outside the gene matches.

The chain employs TRBV20-1 and TRBJ1-4; D is uncertain. In germline, CDR1 is DFQATT, CDR2 SNEGSKA (reference sequence). The CDR3 is 13 residues long. The V and J ends lost 4 bases and 5 bases respectively, with 11 bases between them. CDR3 nucleotide sequence: TGCAGTGCTACCGGAACGCCGAATGAAAAACTGTTTTTT. Amino acid sequence: CSATGTPNEKLFF.

V usage is TRBV5-6 and J usage is TRBJ2-4; 10 nucleotides align to TRBD1. V lost 4 bases, J lost 9 bases, and 19 bases stayed unmatched. This CDR3 has 18 residues. Germline V gene lookup returns CDR1 SGHDT and CDR2 YYEEEE. The CDR3 sequence: CASSHGTGDNLGNSIQYF. The CDR3 region has the DNA TGTGCCAGCAGCCACGGGACAGGGGATAATCTGGGCAATAGCATTCAGTACTTC.

The rearrangement joins TRBV21-1 to TRBJ2-5; the table's TRBD1 call for D was not verified on the DNA. TRBV21-1 is an annotated pseudogene. CDR3 length: 13 amino acids. CDR3 loop: CASVDRGQETQYF. The CDR3 bases are TGTGCCAGTGTAGACAGGGGGCAAGAGACCCAGTACTTC.

The rearrangement links TRBV12-3 or TRBV12-4 to TRBJ2-1, with 7 bases lining up with TRBD1. The CDR3 contains 16 residues. The ends lost 5 bases at V and 5 bases at J; junction bases unmatched: 12. The DNA of the CDR3 is TGTGCCAGCAGTCACATAATCCGGGACAGAGACAATGAGCAGTTCTTC. This encodes CASSHIIRDRDNEQFF.

This sequence joins TRBV7-2 and TRBJ2-3; 13 bases fit TRBD2. In germline, CDR1 is SGHTA, CDR2 FQGNSA. CDR3 length equals 16 residues. The J segment lost 6 bases and the V segment lost 5 bases, leaving 8 bases of the junction unmatched. As DNA, the CDR3 is TGTGCCAGCAGCAAACTAGCGGGAGGGCTGAGTGATACGCAGTATTTT. It yields the protein CASSKLAGGLSDTQYF.

The J gene is TRBJ1-1, the V gene TRBV7-9; no reliable D call. Germline lookup yields CDR1 SEHNR and CDR2 FQNEAQ (reference sequence). Between the trimmed V and J ends, which lost 3 bases and 4 bases, there was a span of 9 bases. CDR3 size: 13 residues. The CDR3 nucleotides read TGTGCCAGCAGCTTGAGGATGAGCACTGAAGCTTTCTTT. This translates into CASSLRMSTEAFF. The full variable domain, rest sourced from reference TRBV7-9 and TRBJ1-1, is DTGVSQNPRHKITKRGQNVTFRCDPISEHNRLYWYRQTLGQGPEFLTYFQNEAQLEKSRLLSDRFSAERPKGSFSTLEIQRTEQGDSAMYLCASSLRMSTEAFFGQGTRLTVV.

The chain joins TRBV7-2 to TRBJ2-1; 8 bases fit TRBD2. The J segment lost 2 bases and the V segment lost 7 bases, leaving 7 bases of the junction unmatched. Per germline, CDR1 SGHTA and CDR2 FQGNSA. This CDR3 has 15 amino acids. In nucleotides, the CDR3 is TGTGCCAGCACCTCTAGCGGGCAAACCTACAATGAGCAGTTCTTC. This codes for CASTSSGQTYNEQFF.

There are a few counts of this clonotype. The J gene is TRBJ1-2, the V gene TRBV9; 8 bases match TRBD1. V dropped 4 bases and J dropped 5; count of bases not matched to a gene: 10. This CDR3 region has 15 residues. Germline V gives CDR1 SGDLS, CDR2 YYNGEE. In nucleotides, the CDR3 is TGTGCCAGCAGCCTAACAGGGGGACAGACTTATGGCTACACCTTC. Amino acids: CASSLTGGQTYGYTF.

The J gene is TRBJ1-1, the V gene TRBV21-1; the D segment call TRBD1 is taken from the table without a DNA check. TRBV21-1 is a listed pseudogene. The CDR3 totals 19 residues. The CDR3 region is CASSKGPHQGVESDTEAFF. The CDR3 DNA reads as TGTGCCAGCAGCAAAGGTCCCCATCAGGGGGTAGAGTCGGACACTGAAGCTTTCTTT.

The gene calls are TRBV5-1 and TRBJ2-2; TRBD1 agrees at 8 bases. This CDR3 is 16 amino acids long. Germline V gives CDR1 SGHRS, CDR2 YFSETQ. With 0 bases clipped from V and 4 bases from J, the junction kept 5 bases outside the gene matches. CDR3 DNA: TGCGCCAGCAGCTTGGTACAGGGGGAAGGCACCGGGGAGCTGTTTTTT. Its translation: CASSLVQGEGTGELFF.

This clonotype turned up a few times. The genes are TRBV7-9 and TRBJ2-6; 7 bases line up with TRBD1. The V gene's germline CDR1 is SEHNR and CDR2 FQNEAQ (reference sequence). This CDR3 is built from 17 residues. With V trimmed by 7 bases and J by 2 bases, 11 bases remained unmatched. The DNA for the CDR3 is TGTGCCAGCACCCCGGACAGGAGAACTACTGGGGCCAACGTCCTGACTTTC. Residues: CASTPDRRTTGANVLTF.

The V call is TRBV4-1, the J call TRBJ2-3; 7 nucleotides match TRBD1. Per the germline V gene, CDR1 is MGHRA and CDR2 is YSYEKL. CDR3 length: 15 residues. The ends lost 2 bases at V and 6 bases at J; junction bases unmatched: 8. DNA of the CDR3: TGCGCCAGCAGCCAACCGACAGGGAAGCGGGATACGCAGTATTTT. Translating gives CASSQPTGKRDTQYF.

The V and J genes are TRBV4-1 and TRBJ1-5; 7 bases match TRBD1. The J segment lost 3 bases and the V segment lost 3 bases, leaving 5 bases of the junction unmatched. Per germline, CDR1 MGHRA and CDR2 YSYEKL. The length of the CDR3 is 15 residues. The CDR3 here is CASSHLGTVNQPQHF. DNA of the CDR3: TGCGCCAGCAGCCATTTGGGGACAGTCAATCAGCCCCAGCATTTT.

The chain is built from TRBV7-2 and TRBJ2-7, with 9 positions matching TRBD1. The end of the DNA aligns better with TRBJ2-1, so the J call may be wrong. The CDR3 contains 15 residues. From germline, CDR1 is SGHTA and CDR2 FQGNSA. This CDR3 reads CASSSGQGNKETQFF. In DNA form, the CDR3 reads TGTGCCAGCAGCTCGGGACAGGGTAATAAAGAGACCCAGTTCTTC.

The rearrangement uses TRBV7-9 and TRBJ1-2, with D unresolved. The germline CDR1 and CDR2 sequences are SEHNR and FQNEAQ (reference sequence). The CDR3 has 12 amino acids. V was shortened by 6 bases and J by 5 bases, with 10 bases between the two germline ends. CDR3 sequence: CASRPPLYGYTF. CDR3 sequence (DNA): TGTGCCAGCAGGCCGCCGCTTTATGGCTACACCTTC.

This chain uses TRBV19 with TRBJ2-3; 7 bases are shared with TRBD1. The trim removed 6 bases at V and 5 bases at J, leaving 5 bases unmatched. This CDR3 spans 13 amino acids. CDR1 is LNHDA, CDR2 SQIVND, per germline (reference sequence). CDR3 DNA: TGTGCCAGTAGGACTACAGGGGTAGATACGCAGTATTTT. As protein: CASRTTGVDTQYF.

This clonotype was detected only a few times. The V and J genes are TRBV6-6 and TRBJ2-1, with D uncertain. Germline V gives CDR1 MNHNY, CDR2 SVGAGI (reference sequence). The CDR3 covers 15 residues. The V and J ends lost 5 bases and 2 bases respectively, with 13 bases between them. DNA of the CDR3: TGTGCCAGCAGTGGGGTTGGGTCGCCCTACAATGAGCAGTTCTTC. Its translation: CASSGVGSPYNEQFF.

This clonotype was detected a few times. The genes are TRBV2 and TRBJ2-2; 8 nucleotides align to TRBD1. The J segment lost 0 bases and the V segment lost 6 bases, leaving 3 bases of the junction unmatched. Germline CDR1 SNHLY, CDR2 FYNNEI. The CDR3 is 15 residues long. As DNA, the CDR3 is TGTGCCAGCAGGCGACAGGGGACGAACACCGGGGAGCTGTTTTTT. Its translation: CASRRQGTNTGELFF.

V gene TRBV6-1 combines with J gene TRBJ1-5; 9 bases match TRBD1. Germline V CDR1 and CDR2: MNHNS, SASEGT. V lost 4 bases, J lost 0 bases, and 13 bases stayed unmatched. The CDR3 has 19 amino acids. DNA of the CDR3: TGTGCCAGCAGTGTGGGTGGACAGGGGTTCCCTTATAGCAATCAGCCCCAGCATTTT. It codes for CASSVGGQGFPYSNQPQHF.

With regard to this clonotype: A much more abundant neighbour one base away suggests this may be a read error. V usage is TRBV7-2 and J usage is TRBJ2-3; maybe TRBD1 (5 bases). Germline V lookup: CDR1 SGHTA, CDR2 FQGNSA. Trimming pared 4 bases from V and 2 bases from J, leaving 7 bases between. This CDR3 is 13 amino acids long. The CDR3 here is CASSSRDTDTQYF. The CDR3 bases are TGTGCCAGCAGCTCCAGGGACACAGATACGCAGTATTTT.

CDR3 sequence: CSVPRGERSYNEQFF. In DNA form, the CDR3 reads TGCAGCGTCCCGCGAGGGGAAAGGTCGTACAATGAGCAGTTCTTC. The chain uses TRBV29-1 and TRBJ2-1; D tentatively fits TRBD1 or TRBD2 (5 bases each). Germline V gene lookup returns CDR1 SQVTM and CDR2 ANQGSEA. The CDR3 is 15 amino acids. The germline V and J ends were trimmed by 6 bases and 4 bases, with 19 bases remaining between them.

The chain combines TRBV6-5 with TRBJ1-2, with 11 bases fitting TRBD1. The CDR3 extends over 15 amino acids. J lost 4 bases, V lost 2 bases, and 3 bases had no gene match. From germline, CDR1 is MNHEY and CDR2 SVGAGI. CDR3 bases: TGTGCCAGCAGTTACGGACAGGGGGCCCGCTATGGCTACACCTTC. Translation: CASSYGQGARYGYTF.

This clonotype has just a few counts. The gene calls are TRBV7-2 and TRBJ2-3; 7 nucleotides line up with TRBD2. Trimming took 1 base from V and 6 from J; bases not matched to a gene: 1. CDR1 is SGHTA and CDR2 is FQGNSA in the germline V gene. The CDR3 totals 13 residues. Here the CDR3 DNA reads TGTGCCAGCAGCTTAGGGGAGGGGGATACGCAGTATTTT. It codes for CASSLGEGDTQYF.

This clonotype has more than one count but fewer than ten. The chain links TRBV7-9 to TRBJ2-7, with TRBD1 identical over 10 bases. The CDR3 is made up of 16 amino acids. In germline, CDR1 is SEHNR, CDR2 FQNEAQ (reference sequence). V gave up 4 bases and J gave up 6 bases; unmatched junction bases: 12. The CDR3: CASSSPLGTGVIEQYF. In DNA form, the CDR3 reads TGTGCCAGCAGCTCCCCTCTCGGGACAGGGGTTATCGAGCAGTACTTC.

Only a few counts were recorded for this clonotype. The chain carries TRBV7-2 and TRBJ2-4; TRBD1 matches at 7 bases. V shed 0 bases, J shed 8 bases, and the junction held 13 bases outside the gene matches. CDR3 size: 17 residues. Germline assignment: CDR1 SGHTA and CDR2 FQGNSA. CDR3 in DNA: TGTGCCAGCAGCTTAGCATTTGGGGGACAGATAAACCACATTCAGTACTTC. Residues: CASSLAFGGQINHIQYF. Together with reference TRBV7-2 and TRBJ2-4, the CDR3 gives the full variable domain: GAGVSQSPSNKVTEKGKDVELRCDPISGHTALYWYRQSLGQGLEFLIYFQGNSAPDKSGLPSDRFSAERTGGSVSTLTIQRTQQEDSAVYLCASSLAFGGQINHIQYFGAGTRLSVL.

The V call is TRBV29-1, the J call TRBJ1-1; D is perhaps TRBD1 (6 bases). This CDR3 has 12 residues. Germline-derived CDR1 and CDR2 are SQVTM and ANQGSEA. The CDR3 nucleotides read TGCGGACTCCGGGACACGAACACTGAAGCTTTCTTT. Residues: CGLRDTNTEAFF.

This rearrangement joins TRBV4-1 to TRBJ1-1; D not certain. V was trimmed by 0 bases and J by 7 bases, leaving 12 bases between them. This CDR3 contains 14 residues. Germline V gives CDR1 MGHRA, CDR2 YSYEKL. DNA for the CDR3: TGCGCCAGCAGCCAAGATCGGTTACCCGGTGAAGCTTTCTTT. It specifies CASSQDRLPGEAFF.